The clone carrying this T cell receptor (beta chain) was seen a handful of times. The antigen is not known. The same CDR3 arises from other DNA sequences in this sample as well. Sorted-subset replicate PCR reactions were performed with around 200 ng DNA, corresponding to tens of thousands of T cell genomes. Sequenced by immunoSEQ multiplex PCR; TCRdb stores in-frame clones only, minus some. The sample holds fewer than 3 million clones, around 93% seen once. The V gene lost 4 bases and the J gene lost 2 bases, with 6 bases spanning the gap. This CDR3 has 12 amino acids. From germline, CDR1 is SEHNR and CDR2 FQNEAQ (reference sequence). This sample stems from a study of shared clonotypes between healthy human individuals. On the study more broadly: Samples came from two female and three male donors aged 18 to 49. Study observations and caveats: The study sampled only blood, and tissue repertoires likely differ. Naive CD4 clonotypes were shared across a few donors at 4.5% to 6.5%.

Material for sequencing was naive CD4+ T cells from PBMCs. The sample's subset: CD45RA+ positively selected. The chain is built from TRBV7-9 and TRBJ2-7, with no clear D. The clonotype comes from a man younger than 30 in good health. Some clones in this sample may be carry-over from other donors' samples. CDR3 amino acids: CASSSGAYEQYF. The DNA of the CDR3 is TGTGCCAGCAGCTCCGGAGCCTACGAGCAGTACTTC.